The present TCR beta chain was sequenced within a study of blood T cell repertoires in COVID-19. Across the whole study: The study drew acute and convalescent COVID-19 samples from the United States, Italy and Spain. T cells, B-cell-depleted T cells, or PBMCs supplied cDNA or gDNA.

Trimming pared 4 bases from V and 1 base from J, leaving 14 bases between. The CDR3 consists of 15 residues. The germline V gene has CDR1 SGHVS and CDR2 FQNEAQ. Per the original data handling: How many nucleated cells were present was estimated from reference gene primer amplification. Sequencing was performed with immunoSEQ multiplex PCR; in TCRdb, only in-frame clones are kept and a portion is missing. V, J and clone size were drawn from that table, and D and trimming were deduced from the DNA. Found here are about 190,000 clones, 75% to 90% of them singletons; the top ten hold about 1.1%. Sequenced material: peripheral blood. This TCR was sampled from a young man with acute or convalescent COVID-19. This rearrangement joins TRBV7-8 to TRBJ2-7; D might be TRBD1 (5 bases). CDR3 nucleotides: TGTGCCAGCAGCTCCAGGGTACTCAGTTCCTACGAGCAGTACTTC. Protein sequence: CASSSRVLSSYEQYF.